This TCR beta chain emerged from a study of control samples from healthy donors and cancer patients. Per the germline V gene, CDR1 is SQVTM and CDR2 is ANQGSEA. This CDR3 has 12 amino acids. The V and J ends lost 0 bases and 4 bases respectively, with 6 bases between them. Using immunoSEQ multiplex PCR, the repertoire was profiled, and TCRdb retains in-frame clones only, with some absent. The sample yields roughly 100,000 clones, around 90% seen once. The chain employs TRBV29-1 and TRBJ1-1; no clear D gene. This TCR came from a young woman in good health. The sequenced material came from blood. The CDR3, as DNA: TGCAGCGTTGAAGATCGCGGCACTGAAGCTTTCTTT. It translates to CSVEDRGTEAFF.